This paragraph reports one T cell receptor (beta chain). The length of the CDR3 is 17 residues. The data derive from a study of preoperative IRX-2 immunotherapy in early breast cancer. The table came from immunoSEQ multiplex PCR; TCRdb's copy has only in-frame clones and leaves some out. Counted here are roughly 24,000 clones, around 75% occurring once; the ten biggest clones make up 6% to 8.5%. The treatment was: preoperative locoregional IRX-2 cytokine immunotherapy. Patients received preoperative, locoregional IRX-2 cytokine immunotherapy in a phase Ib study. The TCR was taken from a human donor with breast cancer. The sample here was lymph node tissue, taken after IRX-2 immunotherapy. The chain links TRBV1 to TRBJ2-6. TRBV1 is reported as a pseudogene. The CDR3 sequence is CTSSQDVGNSGANVLTF. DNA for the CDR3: TGCACCAGCAGCCAAGATGTAGGGAACTCTGGGGCCAACGTCCTGACTTTC.